This T cell receptor beta chain was found in a study of early stage breast cancer tumors. Clones were read by immunoSEQ multiplex PCR, and TCRdb kept only the in-frame ones, dropping some. The table lists about 24,000 clones, roughly 67% of them singletons. The ends were cut back, 6 bases at V and 0 bases at J, with 11 bases in the middle. Looked up from germline, CDR1 is MDHEN and CDR2 is SYDVKM. The length of the CDR3 is 14 residues. V usage is TRBV28 and J usage is TRBJ1-1; D is possibly TRBD1 (6 bases). This sequence originates from a person aged 55-75 years with breast cancer. The sequencing input was breast tumor tissue. CDR3: CASSPGAMNTEAFF. In nucleotides, the CDR3 is TGTGCCAGCAGCCCAGGGGCTATGAACACTGAAGCTTTCTTT.